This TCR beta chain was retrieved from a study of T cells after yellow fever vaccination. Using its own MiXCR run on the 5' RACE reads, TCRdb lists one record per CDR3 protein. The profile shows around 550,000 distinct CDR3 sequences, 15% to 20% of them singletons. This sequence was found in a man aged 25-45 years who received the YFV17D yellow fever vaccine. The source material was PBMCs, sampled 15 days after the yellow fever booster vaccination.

The CDR3 region is CSVGATEAFF. The CDR3 nucleotides read TGCAGCGTCGGGGCCACTGAAGCTTTCTTT. The chain recombines TRBV29-1 with TRBJ1-1; possible D gene TRBD1, 5 bases. CDR1 is SQVTM and CDR2 is ANQGSEA in the germline V gene. The CDR3 length is 10 residues. Trimming removed 6 bases from V and 4 bases from J, with 6 bases in between.